This TCR beta chain was captured in a study of blood T cell repertoires in COVID-19. Whole-study context: Sites in the United States, Italy and Spain provided acute and convalescent COVID-19 samples.

Germline V gene lookup returns CDR1 SGHRS and CDR2 YFSETQ. The CDR3 runs to 15 residues. Trimming cost V 0 bases and J 1 base, with 10 bases left between them. The protocol was immunoSEQ multiplex PCR, while the TCRdb copy is restricted to in-frame clones and leaves out a portion. Here the sample spans just over 60,000 clones, about four fifths being singletons. This clone was recorded a few times. While infection was still active, Seattle patients were enrolled and then followed longitudinally. The TCR originated in a man in his thirties or forties with COVID-19, enrolled during active disease. The chain uses TRBV5-1 and TRBJ2-5; D unclear. Sequenced input: peripheral blood. The CDR3 here is CASSLDLAFQETQYF. As DNA, the CDR3 is TGCGCCAGCAGCTTGGATCTGGCCTTCCAAGAGACCCAGTACTTC.